This entry lists 9 T cell receptor beta chains sequenced from one sample in a study of glioma-infiltrating T cells. Using RNA template, CDR3s of TCR alpha and beta were amplified with iRepertoire arm-PCR. TCRdb re-derived calls from the multiplex PCR reads in MiXCR, one entry per CDR3 protein. This table has a few thousand distinct CDR3 sequences, approximately 35% appearing once. The specimen sequenced was glioma tissue, nonneoplastic brain tissue, or PBMCs (not recorded which). Receptors originate from a human donor with low-grade glioma or glioblastoma, undergoing nonglioma brain surgery, or in good health (not recorded which).

This clonotype was picked up many times. The genes are TRBV3-1 and TRBJ2-5; possibly TRBD2 for D (6 bases). The CDR3 consists of 15 residues. V lost 4 bases and J 5 bases, leaving 17 bases between the germline ends. Looked up from germline, CDR1 is LGHDT and CDR2 is YNNKEL (reference sequence). DNA for the CDR3: TGTGCCAGCAGCCGCACCCGGGACTTTTCGGAGACCCAGTACTTC. Its protein is CASSRTRDFSETQYF.

Within the sample, this clonotype is medium-sized (0.01 to 0.1%). The CDR3 region has the DNA TGTGCCAGCAGTTACTCACAGGGGGCAAGGTCTCCTGAAGCTTTCTTT. Protein product: CASSYSQGARSPEAFF. This chain connects TRBV6-6 to TRBJ1-1; 9 nucleotides agree with TRBD1. V was clipped by 0 bases and J by 6 bases; unmatched bases: 8. The CDR3 totals 16 residues. Germline values: CDR1 MNHNY, CDR2 SVGAGI (reference sequence).

By frequency in the sample, this clonotype is medium-sized. The chain employs TRBV10-3 and TRBJ2-3; 10 nucleotides align to TRBD1. The CDR3 has 17 amino acids. The germline CDR1 and CDR2 sequences are ENHRY and SYGVKD. J gave up 1 base and V 6 bases, and 10 bases lay outside the gene matches. The chain's CDR3 is CAIRPGQGSRGTDTQYF. In DNA form, the CDR3 reads TGTGCCATCAGACCGGGACAGGGGTCCCGGGGCACAGATACGCAGTATTTT.

Relative to its sample, this clonotype is medium-sized. This sequence joins TRBV4-3 and TRBJ1-2, with D tentatively TRBD1 (6 bases). The CDR3 has 14 amino acids. Trimming removed 2 bases from V and 6 bases from J, with 13 bases in between. Germline-derived CDR1 and CDR2 are LGHNA and YSLEER. The CDR3 reads CASSQIVGAHGYTF. CDR3 DNA: TGCGCCAGCAGCCAAATCGTGGGGGCGCATGGCTACACCTTC.

The V call is TRBV4-1, the J call TRBJ1-1; no definite D call. V was clipped by 5 bases and J by 2 bases, with 18 bases between them. CDR3 length: 16 residues. Germline V gives CDR1 MGHRA, CDR2 YSYEKL. The CDR3 DNA sequence: TGCGCCAGCAGCTTTAGACTCGATTCTGATAACACTGAAGCTTTCTTT. It specifies CASSFRLDSDNTEAFF.

The chain carries TRBV27 and TRBJ1-2, with D unclear. Germline lookup yields CDR1 MNHEY and CDR2 SMNVEV (reference sequence). The CDR3 consists of 14 residues. V was clipped by 9 bases and J by 1 base, with 15 bases between them. This chain's CDR3 is CASSRGGLNYGYTF. The CDR3 DNA sequence: TGTGCCAGTTCCCGAGGCGGTCTTAACTATGGCTACACCTTC.

With regard to this clonotype: A much bigger clone sits one base away, suggesting this may be a read error. This chain uses TRBV12-3 or TRBV12-4 with TRBJ2-7; maybe TRBD1 (6 bases). CDR3 length: 13 residues. The CDR3 spells CASISGQTYDQYF. The CDR3 DNA reads as TGTGCCAGCATCTCGGGACAAACCTACGATCAGTACTTC.

The sample holds one count of this clonotype. A read error may produce the germline difference seen at one junction end. The rearrangement uses TRBV3-1 and TRBJ2-7; D remains ambiguous. CDR1 is LGHDT and CDR2 is YNNKEL in the germline V gene (reference sequence). This CDR3 contains 13 residues. The DNA for the CDR3 is TGTGCCAGCAGCCAAGACTTGAGGAACGAGCATTACTTC. As protein: CASSQDLRNEHYF.

As regards this clonotype: One end of the junction does not line up with germline, which may come from a read error. The rearrangement uses TRBV19 and TRBJ1-5; D gene ambiguous. The CDR3 consists of 18 residues. The germline gives CDR1 LNHDA, CDR2 SQIVND (reference sequence). CDR3 amino acids: CSIIIVPINPYSNPPQHF. CDR3 nucleotide sequence: TGTTCCATTATTATCGTCCCTATCAACCCTTATAGCAATCCGCCCCAGCATTTT.